This TCR beta chain appears in the sequencing data of a study of identical twins. Overall study results and limits: Conclusions leaned on cross-sectional statistical analysis and did not track the same donors over time.

MiXCR, applied by TCRdb to the 5' RACE reads, yields one record per CDR3 protein. The sample includes 750,000 to 950,000 distinct CDR3 sequences, roughly 12% seen only once; the top ten take 1.5% to 2%. The CDR3 sequence is 11 residues long. The V end lost 4 bases, the J end lost 7 bases, and 5 bases lay between the germline ends. From germline, CDR1 is SEHNR and CDR2 FQNEAQ (reference sequence). A word on this clonotype: Its antigen remains unknown.

The data also belong to a second study, concerning yellow fever vaccine responses in identical twins. In that study: In identical twins, vaccine T cell responses appeared partly shared and partly individual.

The genes are TRBV7-9 and TRBJ2-1; D gene ambiguous. The receptor comes from a woman younger than 30 in good health. Sequencing was carried out using PBMCs. The CDR3 loop is CASSYTNEQFF. The CDR3 DNA follows: TGTGCCAGCAGCTACACGAATGAGCAGTTCTTC.